One and the same sample provided the 7 T cell receptor beta chains below, sequenced in a study of T cell responses to AZD1222 COVID-19 vaccine (TCRdb year 2021). The sample's time point, from its label and the paper: baseline before first vaccination. The sample's treatment or condition, from its label and the paper: meningococcal conjugate vaccine given as trial control. Preparation of the library involved the immunoSEQ multiplex PCR assay. TCRdb stores this immuneACCESS table with in-frame sequences only. Part of the clones is absent; in the studies checked, under half of the shortfall reflects unresolved V genes, and no reason is known for the rest. Here the sample has around 78,000 clones; around 90% occur a single time. The ten top clones hold more than 5% of the sample. The sequencing here drew on peripheral blood, taken on day 0 of MenACWY control vaccination. Receptor source: an adult in good health.

V usage is TRBV6-5 and J usage is TRBJ2-1; D unclear. The CDR3 is made up of 13 amino acids. V was cut by 4 bases and J by 8 bases, with 12 bases left in between. Per the germline V gene, CDR1 is MNHEY and CDR2 is SVGAGI. The chain's CDR3 is CASSSPRFDEQFF. In DNA form, the CDR3 reads TGTGCCAGCAGTTCACCACGGTTCGATGAGCAGTTCTTC.

This chain joins TRBV7-2 and TRBJ1-4; possible D gene TRBD1, 5 bases. V was clipped by 4 bases and J by 8 bases, with 14 bases between them. The CDR3 is 14 amino acids. Germline CDR1 and CDR2: SGHTA and FQGNSA. CDR3 sequence reads: CASSSRGWGEKLFF. CDR3 nucleotides: TGTGCCAGCAGCTCCCGAGGGTGGGGCGAAAAACTGTTTTTT.

V usage is TRBV28 and J usage is TRBJ1-4, with D possibly matching TRBD1 (6 bases). The CDR3 extends over 14 amino acids. Germline assignment: CDR1 MDHEN and CDR2 SYDVKM. Trimming shortened V by 5 bases and J by 4 bases, and 11 bases separated the two germline ends. This CDR3 reads CASSPGQLNEKLFF. The CDR3 coding sequence is TGTGCCAGCAGTCCCGGACAGCTTAATGAAAAACTGTTTTTT.

Here the CDR3 DNA reads TGTGCCAGCAGTGACGGACGGATCCCTGGAAACACCATATATTTT. Protein sequence: CASSDGRIPGNTIYF. V gene TRBV5-4 combines with J gene TRBJ1-3; no reliable D call. The CDR3 totals 15 residues. Trimming took off 5 bases at V and 2 bases at J, with 14 bases between the two ends. Looked up from germline, CDR1 is SGHNT and CDR2 is YYREEE (reference sequence).

The chain carries TRBV15 and TRBJ2-5; D gene uncertain. The CDR3 length is 13 residues. V lost 6 bases and J lost 1, with 9 bases in between. CDR1 is LNHNV and CDR2 is YYDKDF in the germline V gene (reference sequence). The CDR3 sequence is CATSGTFQETQYF. For the CDR3, the DNA is TGTGCCACCAGTGGAACCTTCCAAGAGACCCAGTACTTC. The full variable domain, its missing parts supplied by reference TRBV15 and TRBJ2-5, is DAMVIQNPRYQVTQFGKPVTLSCSQTLNHNVMYWYQQKSSQAPKLLFHYYDKDFNNEADTPDNFQSRRPNTSFCFLDIRSPGLGDTAMYLCATSGTFQETQYFGPGTRLLVL.

The rearrangement links TRBV6-6 to TRBJ2-7; 13 nucleotides align to TRBD2. The CDR3 contains 17 residues. Germline values: CDR1 MNHNY, CDR2 SVGAGI (reference sequence). Trimming at V came to 5 bases and at J to 3 bases, leaving 10 bases not matched to a gene. The CDR3: CASSPTSGGALNYEQYF. Written as DNA, the CDR3 is TGTGCCAGCAGTCCAACTAGCGGGGGGGCATTGAACTACGAGCAGTACTTC.

The J gene is TRBJ2-7, the V gene TRBV7-9; 7 bases map to TRBD2. CDR1 and CDR2 (germline): SEHNR, FQNEAQ (reference sequence). V gave up 3 bases and J gave up 3 bases; unmatched junction bases: 8. This CDR3 is built from 15 residues. The CDR3 DNA reads TGTGCCAGCAGCTTCCCTACAGCGGGGAGCTACGAGCAGTACTTC. Protein product: CASSFPTAGSYEQYF.